These T cell receptor beta chains were read from a single sample in a study of metastatic and nonmetastatic thyroid tumors. With MiXCR, TCRdb reprocessed the PCR reads. The sample lists fewer than 5,000 clones; around 21% were seen once. The sequenced sample consisted of tumor tissue. These receptor sequences come from a male donor with papillary thyroid cancer or a benign thyroid nodule (not recorded which). Some clones in this sample may be carry-over from other donors' samples. Each CDR3 is given with its conserved first and last residue. The order of the fields is D gene, J gene, clone size, V gene, CDR3 DNA, CDR3 protein. The D gene is left open where the match is weak. Clone size is not always given. Where it is, it says once, few, many or a class for expanded clones.

D gene: .
J gene: TRBJ1-5
clone size: many
V gene: TRBV5-8
CDR3 DNA: TGTGCCAGCAGCTACAGGTGGGCGAATCAGCCCCAGCATTTT
CDR3 protein: CASSYRWANQPQHF

D gene: TRBD2
J gene: TRBJ2-3
clone size: large
V gene: TRBV16
CDR3 DNA: TGTGCCAGCAGCCTAAGCGGGAGGGCAGATACGCAGTATTTT
CDR3 protein: CASSLSGRADTQYF

D gene: .
J gene: TRBJ2-2
clone size: few
V gene: TRBV4-1
CDR3 DNA: TGCGCCAGCAGCGATGACAGTACGAACACCGGGGAGCTGTTTTTT
CDR3 protein: CASSDDSTNTGELFF

D gene: .
J gene: TRBJ1-1
clone size: .
V gene: TRBV7-8
CDR3 DNA: TGTGCCAGCAGCTTTGTAAGATGGGGGGCGCGGACTGAAGCTTTCTTT
CDR3 protein: CASSFVRWGARTEAFF

D gene: TRBD1
J gene: TRBJ1-1
clone size: .
V gene: TRBV7-9
CDR3 DNA: TGTGCCAGCAGCCGAGACAGGGGATCCGCTGAAGCTTTCTTT
CDR3 protein: CASSRDRGSAEAFF

D gene: .
J gene: TRBJ2-1
clone size: .
V gene: TRBV15
CDR3 DNA: TGTGCCACCAGCAGAGATAAGGCTGGGAGTGAGCAGTTCTTC
CDR3 protein: CATSRDKAGSEQFF

D gene: .
J gene: TRBJ2-1
clone size: .
V gene: TRBV7-6
CDR3 DNA: TGTGCCAGCAGCTTGGAAGCGAACTCCTACAATGAGCAGTTCTTC
CDR3 protein: CASSLEANSYNEQFF

D gene: .
J gene: TRBJ1-4
clone size: .
V gene: TRBV12-3/TRBV12-4
CDR3 DNA: TGTGCAGGCAGTTTGAGCAGGGTGGGAGAAAAACTGTTTTTT
CDR3 protein: CAGSLSRVGEKLFF

D gene: .
J gene: TRBJ1-5
clone size: .
V gene: TRBV20-1
CDR3 DNA: TGCAGTGCTAGTAAGGGATGGGATCAGCCCCAGCATTTT
CDR3 protein: CSASKGWDQPQHF

D gene: .
J gene: TRBJ1-2
clone size: .
V gene: TRBV7-2
CDR3 DNA: TGTGCCAGCAGCTTAGAGGGTGGGAACTATGGCTACACCTTC
CDR3 protein: CASSLEGGNYGYTF

D gene: .
J gene: TRBJ2-7
clone size: many
V gene: TRBV11-2
CDR3 DNA: TGTGCCAGCAGCTTTCGGCAGGACGGTTACGAGCAGTACTTC
CDR3 protein: CASSFRQDGYEQYF

D gene: .
J gene: TRBJ2-5
clone size: few
V gene: TRBV7-2
CDR3 DNA: TGTGCCAGCAGAATTTACCTGGGAGAGACCCAGTACTTC
CDR3 protein: CASRIYLGETQYF

D gene: TRBD2
J gene: TRBJ2-7
clone size: .
V gene: TRBV20-1
CDR3 DNA: TGCAGTGCAAGGACTAGCGGGATCTACGAGCAGTACTTC
CDR3 protein: CSARTSGIYEQYF

D gene: .
J gene: TRBJ1-2
clone size: .
V gene: TRBV5-1
CDR3 DNA: TGCGCCAGCAGCTTGGGTTCGGGGGGCTATGGCTACACCTTC
CDR3 protein: CASSLGSGGYGYTF

D gene: .
J gene: TRBJ2-3
clone size: .
V gene: TRBV10-3
CDR3 DNA: TGTGCCATCAAGGCAGGGACACCAGATACGCAGTATTTT
CDR3 protein: CAIKAGTPDTQYF

D gene: .
J gene: TRBJ2-7
clone size: few
V gene: TRBV28
CDR3 DNA: TGTGCCAGCAGTCCCGACTACGAGCAGTACTTC
CDR3 protein: CASSPDYEQYF

D gene: TRBD1
J gene: TRBJ2-3
clone size: medium-sized
V gene: TRBV27
CDR3 DNA: TGTGCCAGCACCTCGGACAGGGTGGGAGATACGCGGTATTTT
CDR3 protein: CASTSDRVGDTRYF

D gene: TRBD1
J gene: TRBJ2-5
clone size: medium-sized
V gene: TRBV20-1
CDR3 DNA: TGCAGTGCGAGCCCCGGGACAGGATTAACCCAGTACTTC
CDR3 protein: CSASPGTGLTQYF

D gene: TRBD1
J gene: TRBJ2-3
clone size: many
V gene: TRBV24-1
CDR3 DNA: TGTGCCACCAGTGATTTGGGACAGGGAATAACAGATACGCAGTATTTT
CDR3 protein: CATSDLGQGITDTQYF

D gene: TRBD1
J gene: TRBJ1-2
clone size: .
V gene: TRBV6-1
CDR3 DNA: TGTGCCAGCAGTCAGGACAGGTCAGGGTATGGCTACACCTTC
CDR3 protein: CASSQDRSGYGYTF

D gene: .
J gene: TRBJ2-2
clone size: .
V gene: TRBV6-1
CDR3 DNA: TGTGCCAGCATGTTGAAGGGTACCGGGGAGCTGTTTTTT
CDR3 protein: CASMLKGTGELFF

D gene: .
J gene: TRBJ2-1
clone size: .
V gene: TRBV11-2
CDR3 DNA: TGTGCCAGCAGCTTACCCGGAGACTTTTACAATGAGCAGTTCTTC
CDR3 protein: CASSLPGDFYNEQFF

D gene: .
J gene: TRBJ2-3
clone size: .
V gene: TRBV6-1
CDR3 DNA: TGTGCCAGCTACACAACGGGTGGGGATACGCAGTATTTT
CDR3 protein: CASYTTGGDTQYF

D gene: .
J gene: TRBJ2-2
clone size: .
V gene: TRBV5-1
CDR3 DNA: TGCTCCAGCAGCACGGGCCGGGGTTACACCGTGAACACCTGGGAGCTGTTTTTT
CDR3 protein: CSSSTGRGYTVNTWELFF

D gene: .
J gene: TRBJ1-1
clone size: medium-sized
V gene: TRBV28
CDR3 DNA: TGTGCCAGCAGCCTCCTGAGGGGTGGAACTGAAGCTTTCTTT
CDR3 protein: CASSLLRGGTEAFF

D gene: .
J gene: TRBJ2-1
clone size: .
V gene: TRBV7-2
CDR3 DNA: TGTGCCAGCAGCCCCCCAAACAATGAGCAGTTCTTC
CDR3 protein: CASSPPNNEQFF

D gene: .
J gene: TRBJ2-1
clone size: .
V gene: TRBV7-9
CDR3 DNA: TGTGCCAGCAGCGTCAGTAAGCGTAGTGAGCAGTTCTTC
CDR3 protein: CASSVSKRSEQFF

D gene: .
J gene: TRBJ1-2
clone size: few
V gene: TRBV28
CDR3 DNA: TGTGCCAGCAGTTCCGGTCGACAGACCCTCTACTTC
CDR3 protein: CASSSGRQTLYF

D gene: .
J gene: TRBJ1-2
clone size: medium-sized
V gene: TRBV2
CDR3 DNA: TGTGCCAGCAGTGAAGCGGCCCGCAACTATGGCTACACCTTC
CDR3 protein: CASSEAARNYGYTF

D gene: .
J gene: TRBJ1-1
clone size: few
V gene: TRBV4-1
CDR3 DNA: TGCGCCAGCAGCCACAGGGAAACTGAAGCTTTCTTT
CDR3 protein: CASSHRETEAFF

D gene: .
J gene: TRBJ2-7
clone size: .
V gene: TRBV7-9
CDR3 DNA: TGTGCCAGCCGCAATTCGGACAGCATCTACGGGCAGTACTTC
CDR3 protein: CASRNSDSIYGQYF

D gene: .
J gene: TRBJ2-3
clone size: .
V gene: TRBV9
CDR3 DNA: TGTGCCAGCAGCGAGACCGGGAGCACAGACACGCAGTATTTT
CDR3 protein: CASSETGSTDTQYF

D gene: .
J gene: TRBJ1-6
clone size: medium-sized
V gene: TRBV12-3/TRBV12-4
CDR3 DNA: TGTGCCAGCAGTATAGGGCAGGCCAGGCCCCTCCACTTT
CDR3 protein: CASSIGQARPLHF